This T cell receptor beta chain was captured by sequencing in a study of spatial heterogeneity in lung cancer. This clonotype came up many times. TCRdb reprocessed the 5' RACE reads via MiXCR and lists one record per CDR3 protein. The sample holds some 80,000 distinct CDR3 sequences, 7% to 9% seen once. The sample's time point: sample taken at primary tumor resection. 72 TRACERx patients with early, untreated non-small cell lung cancer donated samples. The J segment lost 6 bases and the V segment lost 0 bases, leaving 7 bases of the junction unmatched. The CDR3 covers 17 residues. The germline CDR1 and CDR2 sequences are LGHDT and YNNKEL (reference sequence).

This receptor was identified in a male donor with early-stage non-small cell lung cancer. The V call is TRBV3-1, the J call TRBJ2-4, with 11 nucleotides matching TRBD1. The specimen comprised PBMCs, sampled at surgery. The CDR3 DNA follows: TGTGCCAGCAGCCAAGAGGCCGGTGGGACAGGGGGAAACATTCAGTACTTC. Its protein product is CASSQEAGGTGGNIQYF.